Listed here are 21 T cell receptor beta chains from one sample, sequenced in a study of identical twins. TCRdb reprocessed the 5' RACE reads via MiXCR and lists one record per CDR3 protein. The profile shows around 450,000 distinct CDR3 sequences, approximately 14% of them singletons. A further study also used this sample, focusing on yellow fever vaccine responses in identical twins.

The source material was CD4+ T cells sorted from blood. The origin of the receptors is a woman aged 18-29 years in good health.

In this sample, this clonotype turned up many times. V is TRBV20-1 and J is TRBJ2-7; D ambiguous. The V end was cut by 1 base, the J end by 9 bases, with 16 bases between. The CDR3 totals 13 residues. Germline V CDR1 and CDR2: DFQATT, SNEGSKA (reference sequence). In DNA, the CDR3 is TGCAGTGCTAGAGGACGGCTCCCAACGGGGCAGTACTTC. Translated: CSARGRLPTGQYF.

V gene TRBV5-6 combines with J gene TRBJ2-7, with TRBD2 matching over 8 bases. This CDR3 region has 15 residues. V shed 5 bases, J shed 3 bases, and the junction held 10 bases outside the gene matches. Germline CDR1 and CDR2: SGHDT and YYEEEE. This chain's CDR3 is CASRGKGTSIYEQYF. Written as DNA, the CDR3 is TGTGCCAGCAGGGGGAAGGGGACTAGTATCTACGAGCAGTACTTC.

At least ten counts were recorded for this clonotype. J is TRBJ1-1 and V is TRBV10-3, with D perhaps matching TRBD1 (5 bases). Germline CDR1 ENHRY, CDR2 SYGVKD. The V gene lost 0 bases and the J gene lost 8 bases, with 16 bases spanning the gap. This CDR3 is 15 amino acids long. The CDR3 loop reads CAISESPARDGEAFF. CDR3 coding DNA: TGTGCCATCAGTGAGTCGCCGGCCAGGGATGGAGAAGCTTTCTTT.

The chain has TRBV4-1 and TRBJ2-1; 7 nucleotides line up with TRBD1. This CDR3 spans 16 amino acids. Trimming cost V 0 bases and J 6 bases; bases outside gene matches: 8. The germline gives CDR1 MGHRA, CDR2 YSYEKL. The CDR3 spells CASSQDPTGVGNEQFF. CDR3 bases: TGCGCCAGCAGCCAAGATCCTACAGGGGTTGGCAATGAGCAGTTCTTC.

This clonotype was seen only a few times. The J gene is TRBJ2-5, the V gene TRBV7-8, with D uncertain. Trimming took 5 bases from V and 5 from J, leaving 18 bases between them. The CDR3 is 15 amino acids. CDR1 and CDR2 from the germline V gene are SGHVS and FQNEAQ. The CDR3 DNA sequence: TGTGCCAGCAGCATTTTCTCGTCCCGGATTGAGACCCAGTACTTC. Residues: CASSIFSSRIETQYF.

This clonotype was recorded at least ten times. The chain is built from TRBV12-3 or TRBV12-4 and TRBJ2-1; 8 bases align to TRBD2. V dropped 6 bases and J dropped 9; count of bases not matched to a gene: 16. CDR3 length: 16 amino acids. The CDR3 bases are TGTGCCAGCAGCCTCCCAATCGGAGCGGGAGCCTCTGAGCAGTTCTTC. It translates to CASSLPIGAGASEQFF.

Ten or more counts support this clonotype. This chain connects TRBV12-3 or TRBV12-4 to TRBJ2-2; TRBD1 is a possible D gene (5 bases). V lost 3 bases and J lost 0, with 8 bases in between. CDR3 length equals 15 residues. CDR3 protein: CASSFRGTNTGELFF. The CDR3 DNA is TGTGCCAGCAGTTTTAGGGGCACGAACACCGGGGAGCTGTTTTTT.

The chain uses TRBV6-5 and TRBJ2-1; 9 positions agree with TRBD1. Unmatched junction bases numbered 7, after V lost 2 bases and J lost 8 bases. Per germline, CDR1 MNHEY and CDR2 SVGAGI. The CDR3 spans 15 residues. The CDR3 is CASSYRDRDVDEQFF. CDR3 DNA: TGTGCCAGCAGTTACCGGGACAGGGATGTAGATGAGCAGTTCTTC.

J is TRBJ2-3 and V is TRBV30; 9 bases are shared with TRBD2. CDR1 is GTSNPN and CDR2 is SVGIG in the germline V gene (reference sequence). The CDR3 has 14 residues. Trimming removed 0 bases from V and 6 bases from J; junction bases left unmatched: 4. Here the CDR3 DNA reads TGTGCCTGGAGTGTAGGAGCGGGGGGCGATACGCAGTATTTT. Its protein is CAWSVGAGGDTQYF.

This clonotype was seen a few times. The V and J genes are TRBV9 and TRBJ2-1; a weak D match, TRBD2 (6 bases). V was clipped by 7 bases and J by 1 base, with 15 bases between them. Germline V gives CDR1 SGDLS, CDR2 YYNGEE. CDR3 length equals 15 residues. In nucleotides, the CDR3 is TGTGCCAGCGCACCGGGGGATCCTTCCTACAATGAGCAGTTCTTC. Protein: CASAPGDPSYNEQFF.

This chain connects TRBV7-2 to TRBJ2-1; 7 bases fit TRBD2. There are 15 residues in the CDR3. J lost 5 bases, V lost 2 bases, and 6 bases had no gene match. Germline V gene lookup returns CDR1 SGHTA and CDR2 FQGNSA. The CDR3 nucleotides read TGTGCCAGCAGCTTAACTAGCGCCTACAACAATGAGCAGTTCTTC. Translating it yields CASSLTSAYNNEQFF.

The chain joins TRBV18 to TRBJ2-3; 12 bases fit TRBD2. V lost 5 bases and J lost 0; bases outside the gene matches: 6. CDR3 size: 17 residues. Per germline, CDR1 KGHSH and CDR2 LQKENI. CDR3 bases: TGTGCCAGCTCATCCCGACTAGCGGGGGCTAGCACAGATACGCAGTATTTT. Translated: CASSSRLAGASTDTQYF.

The V call is TRBV11-2, the J call TRBJ2-5; TRBD2 matches at 7 bases. In germline, CDR1 is SGHAT, CDR2 FQNNGV. After removal of 3 bases from V and 0 bases from J, the junction contained 7 bases not matched to a gene. The CDR3 sequence is 16 residues long. The CDR3 loop is CASSLGLAANQETQYF. The DNA for the CDR3 is TGTGCCAGCAGCTTGGGTCTAGCGGCTAACCAAGAGACCCAGTACTTC. The full variable domain, completed using reference TRBV11-2 and TRBJ2-5, is EAGVAQSPRYKIIEKRQSVAFWCNPISGHATLYWYQQILGQGPKLLIQFQNNGVVDDSQLPKDRFSAERLKGVDSTLKIQPAKLEDSAVYLCASSLGLAANQETQYFGPGTRLLVL.

Only a few counts were recorded for this clonotype. The chain recombines TRBV5-1 with TRBJ2-7; D is perhaps TRBD1 (5 bases). Trimming removed 0 bases from V and 0 bases from J, with 16 bases in between. In germline, CDR1 is SGHRS, CDR2 YFSETQ. This CDR3 spans 17 amino acids. The CDR3 reads CASSLAETVKSSYEQYF. The CDR3 nucleotides are TGCGCCAGCAGCTTGGCCGAGACAGTGAAAAGCTCCTACGAGCAGTACTTC. Combining the CDR3 with reference TRBV5-1 and TRBJ2-7 gives the whole variable domain KAGVTQTPRYLIKTRGQQVTLSCSPISGHRSVSWYQQTPGQGLQFLFEYFSETQRNKGNFPGRFSGRQFSNSRSEMNVSTLELGDSALYLCASSLAETVKSSYEQYFGPGTRLTVT.

Here the CDR3 reads CSATPPRDYATYEQYF. CDR3 nucleotides: TGCAGTGCTACTCCCCCTAGGGACTACGCGACCTACGAGCAGTACTTC. The rearrangement uses TRBV20-1 and TRBJ2-7; 7 bases map to TRBD2. The CDR3 has 16 residues. The germline CDR1 and CDR2 sequences are DFQATT and SNEGSKA (reference sequence). With V trimmed by 4 bases and J by 2 bases, 14 bases remained unmatched.

This clonotype was observed a handful of times. This sequence joins TRBV29-1 and TRBJ2-1; the D is unclear. Trimming removed 1 base at V and 6 bases at J, with 13 bases between. The CDR3 contains 14 residues. Germline V gives CDR1 SQVTM, CDR2 ANQGSEA. The CDR3 sequence is CSVEGLTTVNEQFF. In DNA form, the CDR3 reads TGCAGCGTTGAAGGTCTCACTACGGTCAATGAGCAGTTCTTC.

This clonotype turned up a few times. CDR3 loop: CASSLNSFTEAFF. The CDR3 DNA reads TGTGCCAGCAGCCTCAACAGTTTCACTGAAGCTTTCTTT. The chain employs TRBV7-2 and TRBJ1-1; D gene ambiguous. The CDR3 is made up of 13 amino acids. The germline gives CDR1 SGHTA, CDR2 FQGNSA. V dropped 5 bases and J dropped 4 bases, with 11 bases sitting between them.

V is TRBV6-1 and J is TRBJ1-4; weak D call: TRBD1 (5 bases). V gave up 6 bases and J gave up 0 bases, with 14 bases separating them. CDR1 and CDR2 from the germline V gene are MNHNS and SASEGT. This CDR3 has 16 residues. As DNA, the CDR3 is TGTGCCAGCAGCCCCGGGACGTATGCAACTAATGAAAAACTGTTTTTT. Translating gives CASSPGTYATNEKLFF.

There are many counts of this clonotype. The chain uses TRBV24-1 and TRBJ2-2, with a tentative D call TRBD1 (5 bases). Trimming removed 4 bases from V and 4 bases from J, with 18 bases in between. Per germline, CDR1 KGHDR and CDR2 SFDVKD. The CDR3 spans 17 residues. The DNA of the CDR3 is TGTGCCACCAGTGAGCCCCGGACACCACGTAGCACCGGGGAGCTGTTTTTT. Protein sequence: CATSEPRTPRSTGELFF.

This clonotype was detected only a few times. The chain uses TRBV20-1 and TRBJ1-4; 7 bases line up with TRBD1. The CDR3 contains 15 residues. V gave up 5 bases and J gave up 3 bases; unmatched junction bases: 9. CDR1 is DFQATT, CDR2 SNEGSKA, per germline (reference sequence). CDR3 sequence reads: CSAAASGTANEKLFF. The CDR3 DNA sequence: TGCAGTGCTGCAGCCTCCGGGACAGCTAATGAAAAACTGTTTTTT.

Only a few counts were recorded for this clonotype. The chain has TRBV6-1 and TRBJ1-6, with D maybe TRBD1 (6 bases). Trimming removed 3 bases at V and 9 bases at J, with 18 bases between. Germline V gives CDR1 MNHNS, CDR2 SASEGT. This CDR3 spans 16 amino acids. The CDR3 DNA follows: TGTGCCAGCAGTGACGTACTGGGGGCGGCTGGTTCACCCCTCCACTTT. It translates to CASSDVLGAAGSPLHF.